This TCR beta chain came from a study of cytomegalovirus exposure and HLA in healthy donors. Study details: Early on, a data release was issued that held about 85 million unique TCRs from HLA-typed donors.

This CDR3 is built from 16 residues. The germline V gene has CDR1 SGDLS and CDR2 YYNGEE. Trimming took 3 bases from V and 2 from J; bases not matched to a gene: 4. The PCR used 60 Vbeta and 13 Jbeta primers. Sequencing was performed with immunoSEQ multiplex PCR; in TCRdb, only in-frame clones are kept and a portion is missing. The sample consists of about 170,000 clones, about 72% of them appearing once. The chain is built from TRBV9 and TRBJ2-2; 10 bases are a match to TRBD2. Source material: PBMCs. This clonotype originated in a girl aged 5 to 17 in good health and CMV-seronegative. The CDR3 DNA follows: TGTGCCAGCAGCGGCCAGCGGGGGGGAAACACCGGGGAGCTGTTTTTT. Translating gives CASSGQRGGNTGELFF. Together with reference TRBV9 and TRBJ2-2, the CDR3 gives the full variable domain: DSGVTQTPKHLITATGQRVTLRCSPRSGDLSVYWYQQSLDQGLQFLIQYYNGEERAKGNILERFSAQQFPDLHSELNLSSLELGDSALYFCASSGQRGGNTGELFFGEGSRLTVL.